This entry features one T cell receptor (beta chain) sequence. Its antigen is not known. This record belongs to a study of CD4 T cells in relation to SARS-CoV-2 and coronaviruses. Study conclusions and caveats: Crossreactive clones expanded significantly less to SARS-CoV-2 than monoreactive clones.

Profiled with immunoSEQ multiplex PCR; TCRdb holds only in-frame clones, not every one. The sample shows about 16,000 clones, about 78% of them seen only once. The CDR3 runs to 13 residues. CDR1 and CDR2 (germline): ENHRY, SYGVKD. Trimming left V 3 bases short and J 1 base short, with 6 bases between. CD4+ T cells from unexposed donors were obtained before the COVID-19 pandemic (2011-2018). CD4+ T cells were isolated from the cells after less than 13 days of culture. Unexposed-donor CD4+ T cells were probed with SARS-CoV-2 S/N and four cold-coronavirus spikes, cells permitting. Each well had approximately 2 million PBMCs in roughly 5% human AB serum with IL-2.

The sample comprised CD4+ T cells from PBMCs, cultured in vitro. The sequence came from a human donor in good health. The chain carries TRBV10-3 and TRBJ1-1, with D possibly TRBD1 on 5 matching bases. The chain's CDR3 is CAISDRENTEAFF. DNA of the CDR3: TGTGCCATCAGTGACAGGGAGAACACTGAAGCTTTCTTT.